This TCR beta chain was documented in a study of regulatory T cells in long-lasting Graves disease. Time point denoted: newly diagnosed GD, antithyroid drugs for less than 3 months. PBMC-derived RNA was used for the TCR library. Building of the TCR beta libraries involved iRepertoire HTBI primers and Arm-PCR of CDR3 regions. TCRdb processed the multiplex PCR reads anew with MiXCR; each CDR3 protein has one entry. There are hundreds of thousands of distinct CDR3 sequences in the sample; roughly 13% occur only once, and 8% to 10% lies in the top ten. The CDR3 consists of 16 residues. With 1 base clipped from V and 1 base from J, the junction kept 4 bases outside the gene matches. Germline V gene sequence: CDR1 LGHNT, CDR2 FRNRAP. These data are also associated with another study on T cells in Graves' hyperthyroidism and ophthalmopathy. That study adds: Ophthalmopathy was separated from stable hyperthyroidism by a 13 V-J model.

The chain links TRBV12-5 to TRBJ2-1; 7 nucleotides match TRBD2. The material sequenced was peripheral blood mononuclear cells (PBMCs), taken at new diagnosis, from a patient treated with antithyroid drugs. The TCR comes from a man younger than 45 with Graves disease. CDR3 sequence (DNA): TGTGCTAGTGGTTTGGGAGGGAGGGCTTCCTACAATGAGCAGTTCTTC. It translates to CASGLGGRASYNEQFF.